Each of the 18 T cell receptor beta chains below was sequenced from the same sample in a study of technical replicates of blood from a handful of donors. The data were produced by immunoSEQ multiplex PCR, yet TCRdb's version contains in-frame clones alone and is incomplete. The data show around 83,000 clones, more than 80% seen once. Sequenced sample: T cells isolated from PBMCs. These receptors were collected from a human donor in good health.

This rearrangement joins TRBV15 to TRBJ2-5; D possibly corresponds to TRBD2 (6 bases). Germline assignment: CDR1 LNHNV and CDR2 YYDKDF (reference sequence). The CDR3 has 15 residues. V lost 1 base, J lost 3 bases, and 12 bases lay in between. CDR3 amino acids: CATSRGGRGKETQYF. The CDR3 DNA reads as TGTGCCACCAGCAGAGGTGGGCGCGGGAAAGAGACCCAGTACTTC.

This clone was counted a single time. This chain joins TRBV9 and TRBJ2-2, with 7 bases lining up with TRBD1. Trimming at V came to 4 bases and at J to 4 bases, leaving 7 bases not matched to a gene. This CDR3 has 15 residues. The germline gives CDR1 SGDLS, CDR2 YYNGEE. The CDR3 bases are TGTGCCAGCAGCATACGACAGGGCACCACCGGGGAGCTGTTTTTT. Translated, it gives CASSIRQGTTGELFF.

The J gene is TRBJ1-4, the V gene TRBV2; TRBD1 might be the D (5 bases). Germline V gives CDR1 SNHLY, CDR2 FYNNEI. CDR3 length: 13 residues. Trimming removed 3 bases at V and 8 bases at J, with 10 bases between. This CDR3 is CASSDRVKEKLFF. The CDR3 bases are TGTGCCAGCAGTGACAGGGTGAAAGAAAAACTGTTTTTT.

The chain recombines TRBV11-2 with TRBJ2-1; D uncertain. V gave up 9 bases and J gave up 8 bases, with 11 bases separating them. The CDR3 extends over 11 amino acids. Germline loops: CDR1 SGHAT, CDR2 FQNNGV. CDR3 residues: CASWHGDEQFF. DNA for the CDR3: TGTGCCAGTTGGCATGGAGATGAGCAGTTCTTC.

The chain is built from TRBV9 and TRBJ1-2, with TRBD1 matching over 7 bases. CDR3 length: 14 amino acids. V shed 8 bases and J 8 bases; nucleotides not matched to a gene: 15. Germline V gene data show CDR1 as SGDLS and CDR2 as YYNGEE. Here the CDR3 DNA reads TGTGCCAGTCAGGGTCTTCGACAGGGCGAGGGCTACACCTTC. Translating it yields CASQGLRQGEGYTF.

This rearrangement joins TRBV11-2 to TRBJ2-7; D is possibly TRBD1 (6 bases). The germline V gene encodes CDR1 SGHAT and CDR2 FQNNGV. V gave up 3 bases and J gave up 2 bases, with 11 bases separating them. The CDR3 has 14 amino acids. The CDR3 is CASSFRDIAYEQYF. The CDR3 DNA reads TGTGCCAGCAGCTTCCGGGACATTGCCTACGAGCAGTACTTC.

This clone was seen once. CDR3 in DNA: TGTGCCTGGAGTGGATTTAGGGGCAATGGCTACACCTTC. Encoded protein: CAWSGFRGNGYTF. This chain uses TRBV30 with TRBJ1-2; D may be TRBD1 (5 bases). The CDR3 spans 13 residues. V dropped 1 base and J dropped 6 bases, with 12 bases sitting between them. Germline loops: CDR1 GTSNPN, CDR2 SVGIG (reference sequence).

The genes are TRBV10-1 and TRBJ2-5, with D tentatively TRBD1 (6 bases). Trimming took off 3 bases at V and 2 bases at J, with 10 bases between the two ends. CDR1 WNHNN and CDR2 SYGVQD come from the germline V gene (reference sequence). This CDR3 is built from 14 residues. The CDR3 DNA reads TGCGCCAGCAGTGATACAGGGCCTCAAGAGACCCAGTACTTC. Its translation is CASSDTGPQETQYF.

The chain is built from TRBV6-6 and TRBJ1-1, with 10 bases aligning to TRBD1. Germline V gene lookup returns CDR1 MNHNY and CDR2 SVGAGI (reference sequence). The CDR3 sequence is 16 residues long. J was trimmed by 3 bases and V by 7 bases; bases with no gene match: 11. CDR3 in amino acids: CASMGHPGTGDTEAFF. The DNA of the CDR3 is TGTGCCAGCATGGGCCACCCCGGGACAGGGGACACTGAAGCTTTCTTT.

The genes are TRBV2 and TRBJ1-1; D is possibly TRBD1 (5 bases). The V gene's germline CDR1 is SNHLY and CDR2 FYNNEI. This CDR3 comprises 15 residues. CDR3 protein: CANLAPTVMNTEAFF. DNA of the CDR3: TGTGCTAACCTAGCGCCGACAGTCATGAACACTGAAGCTTTCTTT.

The chain joins TRBV4-1 to TRBJ1-2; 7 nucleotides match TRBD1. Trimming removed 1 base from V and 5 bases from J; junction bases left unmatched: 7. CDR3 length equals 15 residues. Germline V gives CDR1 MGHRA, CDR2 YSYEKL. CDR3 DNA: TGCGCCAGCAGCCAAGTTCTCGAGACAGGGTATGGCTACACCTTC. Translated: CASSQVLETGYGYTF.

The chain uses TRBV20-1 and TRBJ2-3; D unclear. This CDR3 has 11 amino acids. The V end lost 5 bases, the J end lost 1 base, and 4 bases lay between the germline ends. From germline, CDR1 is DFQATT and CDR2 SNEGSKA (reference sequence). The CDR3 protein is CSAPRTDTQYF. The CDR3 DNA reads TGCAGTGCTCCTCGCACAGATACGCAGTATTTT.

The rearrangement uses TRBV5-1 and TRBJ2-2, with 7 bases fitting TRBD2. The germline V gene encodes CDR1 SGHRS and CDR2 YFSETQ. This CDR3 is 16 amino acids long. Trimming at V came to 0 bases and at J to 6 bases, leaving 8 bases not matched to a gene. The CDR3 spells CASSLEAGDRPGELFF. The CDR3 region has the DNA TGCGCCAGCAGCTTGGAGGCGGGAGATCGGCCCGGGGAGCTGTTTTTT.

This chain uses TRBV27 with TRBJ2-1; TRBD2 matches 7 bases. The CDR3 consists of 18 residues. Losses at the gene ends were 0 bases for V and 6 bases for J; bases not matched to a gene: 14. Germline CDR1 reads MNHEY; CDR2 reads SMNVEV (reference sequence). CDR3 coding DNA: TGTGCCAGCAGTTTATCGCGGGACGGGGGGAAGGTCGTCAATGAGCAGTTCTTC. Protein sequence: CASSLSRDGGKVVNEQFF.

This rearrangement joins TRBV14 to TRBJ2-3; the match to TRBD2 covers 7 bases. The CDR3 is 13 residues long. The germline CDR1 and CDR2 sequences are SGHDN and FVKESK. V trimming: 6 bases; J trimming: 6 bases; junction bases outside the gene matches: 6. The CDR3 reads CASRLGLVDTQYF. The CDR3 DNA follows: TGTGCCAGCAGACTTGGACTAGTCGATACGCAGTATTTT.

This clone was found once. The rearrangement links TRBV5-6 to TRBJ1-1, with D perhaps matching TRBD1 (6 bases). CDR1 and CDR2 (germline): SGHDT, YYEEEE. The CDR3 has 17 residues. Trimming left V 4 bases short and J 4 bases short, with 23 bases between. The CDR3 DNA reads TGTGCCAGCAGCCGGGAGGGGGTACGGTCGCACCTCACTGAAGCTTTCTTT. This encodes CASSREGVRSHLTEAFF.

V is TRBV11-2 and J is TRBJ2-7; 7 positions agree with TRBD1. CDR3 length equals 13 residues. The germline CDR1 and CDR2 sequences are SGHAT and FQNNGV. J gave up 4 bases and V 3 bases, and 3 bases lay outside the gene matches. CDR3 sequence: CASSLGQLYEQYF. CDR3 sequence (DNA): TGTGCCAGCAGCTTGGGACAGCTTTACGAGCAGTACTTC. The entire variable domain, with the rest obtained from reference TRBV11-2 and TRBJ2-7, is as follows: EAGVAQSPRYKIIEKRQSVAFWCNPISGHATLYWYQQILGQGPKLLIQFQNNGVVDDSQLPKDRFSAERLKGVDSTLKIQPAKLEDSAVYLCASSLGQLYEQYFGPGTRLTVT.

The chain employs TRBV5-1 and TRBJ1-2; 8 nucleotides agree with TRBD1. CDR3 size: 13 residues. Germline CDR1 reads SGHRS; CDR2 reads YFSETQ. The junction had 5 bases not matched to a gene; V was cut back by 2 bases and J by 8 bases. The CDR3 DNA reads TGCGCCAGCAGCTTAGCAGGGGGCGTAGGCTACACCTTC. Protein: CASSLAGGVGYTF.